This TCR beta chain was retrieved from a study of identical twins. About this clonotype itself: Its antigen is as yet unknown.

TCRdb processed the 5' RACE reads anew with MiXCR; each CDR3 protein has one entry. The repertoire holds 400,000 to 500,000 distinct CDR3 sequences, with roughly 13% as singletons. Study-level points and caveats: Out-of-frame alpha sequences common to twins exhibited a surplus of low generation probability. Where beta out-of-frame sequences were concerned, excess twin sharing was weaker.

Germline values: CDR1 SNHLY, CDR2 FYNNEI. The V and J ends lost 0 bases and 0 bases respectively, with 17 bases between them. This CDR3 spans 18 amino acids. The donor group consisted entirely of healthy Caucasians. These data were also filed under a second study, of yellow fever vaccine responses in identical twins.

The sequenced sample consisted of CD4+ T cells sorted from blood. This receptor was identified in a woman between 18 and 30 years old in good health. V usage is TRBV2 and J usage is TRBJ1-2; D perhaps matches TRBD1 (6 bases). CDR3 sequence reads: CASSEAGATGFANYGYTF. As DNA, the CDR3 is TGTGCCAGCAGTGAAGCGGGGGCGACAGGATTCGCTAACTATGGCTACACCTTC.